This T cell receptor beta chain stems from a study of cytomegalovirus exposure and HLA in healthy donors (dated by TCRdb to 2016 to 2017). Notes on the research overall: According to a later analysis, the 120 or so validation repertoires were produced on the same platform as the 600 to 850 repertoires of the first cohort. The study aimed to test whether cataloging public T cell receptors could reveal signatures of past pathogen exposure. Along with the approximately 650-subject first cohort, a separate validation cohort of about 110 different subjects was used. The study combined high-throughput TCR immunosequencing, statistical association of individual TCRs with disease status, and machine learning to predict cytomegalovirus infection status. Findings and caveats that apply to the study as a whole: It was suggested by the authors that the approach could potentially be generalized to other disease states and immunological phenotypes. In vitro tests confirmed that a few of the cytomegalovirus-associated TCR beta chains recognize cytomegalovirus antigens. While some public TCRs were present in many individuals, most TCR sequences turned up only very rarely across donors. The study listed 164 TCR beta chains as associated with cytomegalovirus. The classifier was reported to diagnose cytomegalovirus status with high specificity and sensitivity in both the original and validation cohorts. Of the cluster scores, roughly 95% were above 0 in a later analysis, which found that TCRs clustered in the first cohort also tended to co-occur in the 120 or so validation repertoires. The validation cohort had no HLA typing available for a later analysis, so co-occurrence within that cohort was assessed over all 120 or so repertoires.

Remarks on this clone: The antigen it binds to is not known. No base quality values were provided; no much bigger clone lies one nucleotide off.

Trimming costs V 6 bases and J 5 bases, and their ends lie 8 bases apart. From its cysteine to its phenylalanine, the CDR3 spans 12 amino acids. Of all the DNA, just the CDR3 is kept, 36 bases in frame from base 1. CDR1 is given as SNHLY and CDR2 as FYNNEI, both from the germline V gene. Separate from the approximately 700-subject first cohort, the validation cohort of 120 subjects was the group to which the donors belonged. Libraries were constructed by the immunoSEQ multiplex PCR assay. As for how the authors treated the data: A statistical classification framework was developed to diagnose cytomegalovirus status using the catalog of TCR beta chain sequences. TCRdb mirrors the immuneACCESS table, restricted to in-frame sequences. Some clones are absent from its copies; in checked studies, under half trace to an unresolved V gene, and the reason for the others is unknown. That table supplies the V and J calls and clone size; D and trimming were determined from the DNA. This sample gives 260,000 or so clones in total; around 90% of them show up just once. Together, the top ten hold approximately 3.1% of the sample.

The material sequenced was PBMCs. This TCR derives from a woman in her twenties or thirties in good health and CMV-seronegative. This chain joins TRBV2 to TRBJ2-1; the D segment cannot be called with confidence. CDR3 region: CASSDPDNEQFF. DNA sequence: TGTGCCAGCAGCGATCCGGACAATGAGCAGTTCTTC.